Shown below are 5 T cell receptor beta chains from a single sample sequenced in a study of blood T cells in healthy people across ages. A second PCR, run for roughly 7 to 12 cycles, used a sample-barcoded 5' primer plus a J-beta primer mix. TCRdb reprocessed the 5' RACE reads with MiXCR, giving one entry per CDR3 protein. In the table there are 2 million or so distinct CDR3 sequences, around 48% of which are singletons. Sequenced material: blood. These receptors were taken from a woman aged 40 to 50 in good health.

The gene calls are TRBV27 and TRBJ2-1; 12 bases map to TRBD2. The germline V gene encodes CDR1 MNHEY and CDR2 SMNVEV (reference sequence). The V segment lost 5 bases and the J segment 7 bases; nucleotides outside the gene matches: 15. CDR3 length: 18 residues. The CDR3 DNA reads as TGTGCCAGCAGTGCAAACCCGACTAGCGGGGGAGTGGTTAATGAGCAGTTCTTC. This codes for CASSANPTSGGVVNEQFF.

This clonotype occurred a few times. This rearrangement joins TRBV27 to TRBJ2-7; D gene unclear. The ends were cut back, 8 bases at V and 5 bases at J, with 7 bases in the middle. In germline, CDR1 is MNHEY, CDR2 SMNVEV (reference sequence). The CDR3 totals 10 residues. The CDR3 loop reads CASGKNEQYF. As DNA, the CDR3 is TGTGCCAGCGGTAAGAACGAGCAGTACTTC.

This clonotype was seen many times. The rearrangement uses TRBV29-1 and TRBJ2-5, with D possibly TRBD1 on 6 matching bases. In germline, CDR1 is SQVTM, CDR2 ANQGSEA. The CDR3 spans 12 residues. V lost 6 bases, J lost 5 bases, and 13 bases lay in between. The CDR3 reads CSVVQGAETQYF. For the CDR3, the DNA is TGCAGCGTAGTACAGGGAGCGGAGACCCAGTACTTC. The full variable domain, with the rest looked up from reference TRBV29-1 and TRBJ2-5, is SAVISQKPSRDICQRGTSLTIQCQVDSQVTMMFWYRQQPGQSLTLIATANQGSEATYESGFVIDKFPISRPNLTFSTLTVSNMSPEDSSIYLCSVVQGAETQYFGPGTRLLVL.

The V call is TRBV2, the J call TRBJ1-2; D uncertain. V lost 4 bases and J lost 4, with 13 bases in between. The CDR3 has 14 amino acids. The germline gives CDR1 SNHLY, CDR2 FYNNEI. The CDR3 reads CASSVSGRRYGYTF. The CDR3, as DNA: TGTGCCAGCAGTGTTAGCGGCCGACGCTATGGCTACACCTTC.

This clonotype was seen once. Germline and junction disagree at one end, which may indicate a read error. The chain recombines TRBV12-3 or TRBV12-4 with TRBJ1-2; perhaps TRBD1 as D (5 bases). The CDR3 is 12 residues long. CDR3 sequence (DNA): TGTGCCGGCAGTCCGGATCAGGGAGGCTACACCTTC. Translating gives CAGSPDQGGYTF.